Presented here are 32 T cell receptor beta chains from one specimen sequenced in a study of breast tumors, draining lymph nodes, adjacent tissues (dated by TCRdb to the mid-2010s). The axillary draining lymph nodes of breast cancer patients were the source of the lymph node samples. Library prep was done by multiplex PCR. The run used an Illumina HiSeq 2000. In-frame beta chains were kept once TCRdb had trimmed the public reads at Q25 with fastp and called clones with MiXCR. Merged by CDR3 protein, the rows form single entries marked with the most common genes and DNA. In all, the sample holds 270,000 or so distinct CDR3 sequences, and roughly 30% of those were seen once. About 1.2% of the sample rests with the top ten. Sequencing input: axillary lymph node tissue. The receptors originated from a female donor with breast cancer. Some clones in this sample may be carry-over from other donors' samples.

Comments on this clonotype: At one end, the junction sequence differs from germline, possibly due to a read error. This chain connects TRBV6-2 or TRBV6-3 to TRBJ2-5, with D unresolved. The tail of the sequence fits TRBJ2-7 better, so the J call may be wrong. This CDR3 is 13 amino acids long. CDR1 is MNHEY, CDR2 SVGEGT, per germline. CDR3 residues: CASSHSQLYEQYF. The CDR3 DNA reads TGTGCCAGCAGTCACTCGCAGCTTTACGAGCAGTACTTC.

Many counts were recorded for this clonotype. The CDR3 protein is CASTRGDRGNTIYF. The CDR3 DNA sequence: TGTGCCAGTACGCGAGGGGATCGTGGAAACACCATATATTTT. The chain has TRBV19 and TRBJ1-3; tentative D call: TRBD1 (5 bases). V was clipped by 7 bases and J by 3 bases, with 13 bases between them. Germline V lookup: CDR1 LNHDA, CDR2 SQIVND (reference sequence). The CDR3 length is 14 residues. The full variable domain, its missing parts supplied by reference TRBV19 and TRBJ1-3, is DGGITQSPKYLFRKEGQNVTLSCEQNLNHDAMYWYRQDPGQGLRLIYYSQIVNDFQKGDIAEGYSVSREKKESFPLTVTSAQKNPTAFYLCASTRGDRGNTIYFGEGSWLTVV.

This clonotype was observed many times. The chain employs TRBV4-1 and TRBJ2-5, with D perhaps given as TRBD1 or TRBD2 (5 bases each). The CDR3 runs to 14 residues. The V end was cut by 3 bases, the J end by 4 bases, with 12 bases between. Per the germline V gene, CDR1 is MGHRA and CDR2 is YSYEKL. This CDR3 reads CASSQGPAGETQYF. DNA of the CDR3: TGCGCCAGCAGCCAGGGACCGGCGGGAGAGACCCAGTACTTC.

The gene calls are TRBV24-1 and TRBJ1-1; D uncertain. V lost 6 bases and J lost 5, with 15 bases in between. CDR1 is KGHDR, CDR2 SFDVKD, per germline. This CDR3 spans 14 amino acids. CDR3 DNA sequence: TGTGCCACCAGTTTTAGTCGGGGATATACTGAAGCTTTCTTT. Its translation: CATSFSRGYTEAFF.

On this clonotype itself: Given a much more abundant clone one base away, this may be a read error. J is TRBJ2-7 and V is TRBV7-6; D is ambiguous. The CDR3 contains 15 residues. V lost 5 bases and J lost 7, with 21 bases in between. Germline V gene lookup returns CDR1 SGHVS and CDR2 FNYEAQ. CDR3 region: CASSPEWSSYNEQYF. As DNA, the CDR3 is TGTGCCAGCAGCCCGGAATGGAGCTCCTACAATGAGCAGTACTTC.

This clonotype was recorded many times. V and J are TRBV4-3 and TRBJ2-1; D gene uncertain. Germline lookup yields CDR1 LGHNA and CDR2 YSLEER. The CDR3 is made up of 11 amino acids. V lost 3 bases, J lost 5 bases, and 2 bases lay in between. The CDR3 nucleotides are TGCGCCAGCAGCCACAACAATGAGCAGTTCTTC. Translated: CASSHNNEQFF.

Details on this clonotype: A much larger clone differs from this one at a single base, so this may be a read error. The rearrangement joins TRBV4-2 to TRBJ2-3; the D gene is possibly TRBD2 (5 bases). Germline V gene sequence: CDR1 LGHNA, CDR2 YNFKEQ. CDR3 length: 11 amino acids. This CDR3 is CASGQGGTQYF. The CDR3 DNA reads TGTGCCAGCGGCCAAGGAGGTACGCAGTATTTT.

This clonotype came up many times. The V and J genes are TRBV10-3 and TRBJ1-2; 7 bases map to TRBD1. The CDR3 runs 16 residues. CDR1 is ENHRY, CDR2 SYGVKD, per germline. Germline trimming cut 2 bases from V and 1 base from J; bases unmatched to any gene: 7. The CDR3 protein is CAISEPGTEDNYGYTF. Written as DNA, the CDR3 is TGTGCCATCAGTGAGCCCGGGACAGAAGATAACTATGGCTACACCTTC.

At least ten counts were recorded for this clonotype. This chain uses TRBV7-2 with TRBJ1-5; D remains ambiguous. The CDR3 consists of 15 residues. Germline CDR1 reads SGHTA; CDR2 reads FQGNSA. Trimming left V 3 bases short and J 5 bases short, with 14 bases between. The CDR3 sequence is CASSLDGRGYQPQHF. Here the CDR3 DNA reads TGTGCCAGCAGCTTGGACGGACGTGGATATCAGCCCCAGCATTTT. The entire variable domain, with the rest obtained from reference TRBV7-2 and TRBJ1-5, is as follows: GAGVSQSPSNKVTEKGKDVELRCDPISGHTALYWYRQSLGQGLEFLIYFQGNSAPDKSGLPSDRFSAERTGGSVSTLTIQRTQQEDSAVYLCASSLDGRGYQPQHFGDGTRLSIL.

This clonotype was counted many times. At one boundary the junction diverges from the germline segment, which might be a read error. CDR3 residues: CSASRTSGSLLF. The CDR3 nucleotides are TGCAGTGCTAGCCGGACTAGCGGGAGCCTCCTCTTT. V and J are TRBV20-1 and TRBJ2-3; 13 nucleotides line up with TRBD2. The CDR3 spans 12 residues. The germline CDR1 and CDR2 sequences are DFQATT and SNEGSKA (reference sequence).

To note about this clonotype: Just one base apart from a much larger clone, this may be a read error. The J gene is TRBJ2-3, the V gene TRBV20-1; 9 bases are shared with TRBD1. The CDR3 is 15 amino acids. Germline assignment: CDR1 DFQATT and CDR2 SNEGSKA (reference sequence). The CDR3: CSARQTGGGADTQCF. CDR3 DNA sequence: TGCAGTGCTAGGCAGACAGGGGGGGGGGCAGATACGCAGTGTTTT.

As for this clonotype: A much larger clonotype is one base distant, so this may be a read error. Without the conserved terminal phenylalanine or tryptophan, this CDR3 likely stems from a read error. V gene TRBV6-5 combines with J gene TRBJ2-6; weak D call: TRBD2 (6 bases). Germline-derived CDR1 and CDR2 are MNHEY and SVGAGI. The CDR3 runs 16 residues. V was cut by 6 bases and J by 0 bases, with 12 bases left in between. In DNA form, the CDR3 reads TGTGCCAGCAGGCGGGACCCCCGCTCTGGGGCCAACGTCCTGACTCTC. Translating it yields CASRRDPRSGANVLTL.

This clonotype was seen at least ten times. The chain has TRBV20-1 and TRBJ1-3; D is unclear. V lost 5 bases, J lost 4 bases, and 9 bases lay in between. This CDR3 spans 12 amino acids. Germline assignment: CDR1 DFQATT and CDR2 SNEGSKA (reference sequence). The CDR3 is CSAPTGGNTIYF. The CDR3 DNA follows: TGCAGTGCTCCAACGGGGGGAAACACCATATATTTT.

This clonotype has ten or more counts. CDR3 nucleotides: TGTGCCAGCAGTGAGGGGAGAGTCAACGAGCAGTACTTC. It yields the protein CASSEGRVNEQYF. This rearrangement joins TRBV6-1 to TRBJ2-7, with a possible D match to TRBD2 (5 bases). Germline CDR1 and CDR2: MNHNS and SASEGT. The CDR3 is made up of 13 amino acids. Between the trimmed V and J ends, which lost 3 bases and 5 bases, there was a span of 11 bases.

The chain employs TRBV6-1 and TRBJ1-2; a possible D gene is TRBD1 (6 bases). CDR3 length: 16 amino acids. V lost 8 bases to trimming and J lost 0 bases, with 19 bases between them. Germline CDR1 and CDR2: MNHNS and SASEGT. Here the CDR3 reads CASPPPGTPANYGYTF. The CDR3 bases are TGTGCCAGCCCCCCACCCGGGACACCGGCTAACTATGGCTACACCTTC.

The chain has TRBV20-1 and TRBJ2-1, with 7 bases identical to TRBD2. The CDR3 loop spans 15 amino acids. Germline trimming cut 8 bases from V and 4 bases from J; bases unmatched to any gene: 14. Germline CDR1 reads DFQATT; CDR2 reads SNEGSKA (reference sequence). In nucleotides, the CDR3 is TGCAGTCGAGGGTCGGTAGGTAGCGGGTACAATGAGCAGTTCTTC. Translating it yields CSRGSVGSGYNEQFF.

This clonotype came up many times. The V and J genes are TRBV4-2 and TRBJ2-6, with 10 bases lining up with TRBD1. There are 20 residues in the CDR3. The trim removed 4 bases at V and 0 bases at J, leaving 12 bases unmatched. Germline V lookup: CDR1 LGHNA, CDR2 YNFKEQ. CDR3 loop: CASSPSDRGVSLSGANVLTF. The CDR3, as DNA: TGTGCCAGCAGCCCCTCGGACAGGGGGGTATCGCTCTCTGGGGCCAACGTCCTGACTTTC.

This clonotype turned up a few times. The V and J genes are TRBV6-2 or TRBV6-3 and TRBJ2-7, with D possibly called TRBD1 or TRBD2 (6 bases each). Per germline, CDR1 MNHEY and CDR2 SVGEGT. The V and J ends lost 5 bases and 9 bases respectively, with 23 bases between them. The CDR3 extends over 15 amino acids. CDR3 amino acids: CASSGPGGPTKGQYF. For the CDR3, the DNA is TGTGCCAGCAGTGGACCTGGGGGGCCTACGAAGGGGCAGTACTTC.

This clonotype was found many times. The chain uses TRBV7-2 and TRBJ2-7; 10 bases fit TRBD1. This CDR3 region has 14 residues. CDR1 is SGHTA and CDR2 is FQGNSA in the germline V gene. V shed 5 bases and J 6 bases; nucleotides not matched to a gene: 7. As DNA, the CDR3 is TGTGCCAGCAGCGCATCGGGACAGGGGTTCGAGCAGTACTTC. Residues: CASSASGQGFEQYF.

The table lists this clonotype with many counts. V gene TRBV2 combines with J gene TRBJ2-7, with TRBD1 matching 9 bases. This CDR3 contains 12 residues. Germline trimming cut 6 bases from V and 7 bases from J; bases unmatched to any gene: 4. Germline CDR1 SNHLY, CDR2 FYNNEI. The CDR3 coding sequence is TGTGCCAGCAGAGGACAGGGGTGGGAGCAGTACTTC. Its translation is CASRGQGWEQYF.

At least ten counts were recorded for this clonotype. J is TRBJ2-1 and V is TRBV25-1; D remains ambiguous. The CDR3 has 16 amino acids. The germline V gene encodes CDR1 MGHDK and CDR2 SYGVNS. V was pared by 0 bases and J by 8 bases, with 17 bases between. For the CDR3, the DNA is TGTGCCAGCAGTGAATACGGGTTGCTAGTCTTCGATGAGCAGTTCTTC. The encoded protein is CASSEYGLLVFDEQFF.

Regarding this clonotype: A single base separates this from a much larger clone, so it may be a read error. The chain carries TRBV19 and TRBJ2-5; possibly TRBD1 for D (6 bases). Germline CDR1 LNHDA, CDR2 SQIVND (reference sequence). V lost 1 base and J lost 3, with 21 bases in between. The CDR3 has 18 residues. In DNA form, the CDR3 reads TGTGCCAGTAGTATAGGGGGGCCGGGACACGCCCGGAAAGAGACCCAGTACTTC. It is translated as CASSIGGPGHARKETQYF. Looking up the rest from reference TRBV19 and TRBJ2-5 gives the full variable domain: DGGITQSPKYLFRKEGQNVTLSCEQNLNHDAMYWYRQDPGQGLRLIYYSQIVNDFQKGDIAEGYSVSREKKESFPLTVTSAQKNPTAFYLCASSIGGPGHARKETQYFGPGTRLLVL.

This clonotype occurred many times. J is TRBJ2-5 and V is TRBV5-4, with D hard to call. CDR1 is SGHNT and CDR2 is YYREEE in the germline V gene (reference sequence). Between the trimmed V and J ends, which lost 1 base and 4 bases, there was a span of 11 bases. The CDR3 runs to 14 residues. The CDR3 nucleotides are TGTGCCAGCAGCTTGTCCAGTATCCCAGAGACCCAGTACTTC. Protein sequence: CASSLSSIPETQYF.

This clonotype was detected only a few times. The chain joins TRBV3-1 to TRBJ1-5; 10 nucleotides match TRBD1. This CDR3 contains 13 residues. Germline assignment: CDR1 LGHDT and CDR2 YNNKEL (reference sequence). J was trimmed by 7 bases and V by 3 bases; bases with no gene match: 0. The DNA for the CDR3 is TGTGCCAGCAGCCAGGACAGGGGGCAGCCCCAGCATTTT. It yields the protein CASSQDRGQPQHF.

Comment on this clonotype: Just one base apart from a much larger clone, this may be a read error. The V gene is TRBV11-3, the J gene TRBJ2-1; weak D call: TRBD2 (6 bases). The CDR3 covers 15 residues. Germline CDR1 reads SGHNT; CDR2 reads YENEEA. The CDR3 DNA reads as TGTGCCAGCAGCTTATCGAGCGGGTCCTACAATGAGCGGTTCTTC. It encodes CASSLSSGSYNERFF. Using reference TRBV11-3 and TRBJ2-1 for the parts outside the CDR3, the full variable domain is EAGVVQSPRYKIIEKKQPVAFWCNPISGHNTLYWYLQNLGQGPELLIRYENEEAVDDSQLPKDRFSAERLKGVDSTLKIQPAELGDSAVYLCASSLSSGSYNERFFGPGTRLTVL.

This clonotype appeared a single time. The V call is TRBV20-1, the J call TRBJ1-1, with unresolved D. The V end lost 0 bases, the J end lost 5 bases, and 13 bases lay between the germline ends. The CDR3 runs to 14 residues. In germline, CDR1 is DFQATT, CDR2 SNEGSKA (reference sequence). The CDR3 bases are TGCAGTGCTAGAGATCGTCTCTTAAGGACTGAAGCTTTCTTT. Translation gives CSARDRLLRTEAFF.

The V call is TRBV5-4, the J call TRBJ2-3; D not certain. From germline, CDR1 is SGHNT and CDR2 YYREEE (reference sequence). Trimming took off 0 bases at V and 2 bases at J, with 7 bases between the two ends. This CDR3 has 14 amino acids. CDR3 in DNA: TGTGCCAGCAGCTTGGAAGTGAACACAGATACGCAGTATTTT. This codes for CASSLEVNTDTQYF.

Details on this clonotype: This clone may be a read error of a much larger clone one base away. The CDR3 DNA sequence: TGTGCCAGCAGTTACTCGGGGCTCAGCGGGAGCACAGATAGGCAGTATTTT. Translating it yields CASSYSGLSGSTDRQYF. The chain recombines TRBV6-5 with TRBJ2-3; the match to TRBD2 covers 8 bases. CDR3 length: 17 amino acids. Germline V gives CDR1 MNHEY, CDR2 SVGAGI.

The V and J genes are TRBV25-1 and TRBJ1-4, with TRBD1 as a possible D gene (5 bases). The CDR3 covers 13 residues. V was trimmed by 4 bases and J by 8 bases, leaving 11 bases between them. Germline-derived CDR1 and CDR2 are MGHDK and SYGVNS. The CDR3 reads CASSGRRDEKLFF. The CDR3 region has the DNA TGTGCCAGCAGTGGCAGAAGGGACGAAAAACTGTTTTTT.

The chain links TRBV6-2 or TRBV6-3 to TRBJ2-3, with D possibly being TRBD1 or TRBD2 (5 bases each). V was cut by 2 bases and J by 4 bases, with 13 bases left in between. The germline V gene encodes CDR1 MNHEY and CDR2 SVGEGT. The CDR3 runs to 15 residues. CDR3 residues: CASSYGQGDPDTQYF. CDR3 DNA: TGTGCCAGCAGTTACGGGCAGGGAGACCCAGATACGCAGTATTTT.

A word on this clonotype: A much larger clone is a single base away; this may be a read error. The J gene is TRBJ2-5, the V gene TRBV9; maybe TRBD2 (6 bases). CDR3 length: 15 amino acids. The germline gives CDR1 SGDLS, CDR2 YYNGEE. CDR3 protein: CASSVGPGVQETPYF. Here the CDR3 DNA reads TGTGCCAGCAGCGTAGGTCCGGGAGTGCAAGAGACCCCGTACTTC.

In its sample, this clonotype was seen many times. V is TRBV29-1 and J is TRBJ2-7; D is ambiguous. CDR3 length: 12 residues. The V end was cut by 7 bases, the J end by 2 bases, with 12 bases between. Germline V CDR1 and CDR2: SQVTM, ANQGSEA. The CDR3 protein is CSGAWQAYEQYF. Here the CDR3 DNA reads TGCAGCGGGGCATGGCAGGCCTACGAGCAGTACTTC.